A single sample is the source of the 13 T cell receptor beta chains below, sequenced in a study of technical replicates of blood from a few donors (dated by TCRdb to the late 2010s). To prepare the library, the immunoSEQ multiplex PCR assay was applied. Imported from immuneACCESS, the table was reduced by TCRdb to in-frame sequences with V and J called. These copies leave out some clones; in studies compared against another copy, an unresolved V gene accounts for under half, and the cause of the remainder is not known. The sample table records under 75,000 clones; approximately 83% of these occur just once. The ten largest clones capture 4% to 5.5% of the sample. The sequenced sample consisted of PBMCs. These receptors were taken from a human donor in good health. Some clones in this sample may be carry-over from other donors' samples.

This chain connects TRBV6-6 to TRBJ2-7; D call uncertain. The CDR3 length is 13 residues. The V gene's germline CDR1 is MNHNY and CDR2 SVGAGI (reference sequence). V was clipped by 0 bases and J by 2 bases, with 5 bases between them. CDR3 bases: TGTGCCAGCAGTTACTCTTCTACCTACGAGCAGTACTTC. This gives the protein CASSYSSTYEQYF.

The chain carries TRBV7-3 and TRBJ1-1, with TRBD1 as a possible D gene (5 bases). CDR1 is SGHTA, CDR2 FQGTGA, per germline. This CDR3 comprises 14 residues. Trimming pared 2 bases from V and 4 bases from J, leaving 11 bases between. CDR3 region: CASSLAGESTEAFF. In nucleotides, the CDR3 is TGTGCCAGCAGCTTAGCGGGGGAATCCACTGAAGCTTTCTTT.

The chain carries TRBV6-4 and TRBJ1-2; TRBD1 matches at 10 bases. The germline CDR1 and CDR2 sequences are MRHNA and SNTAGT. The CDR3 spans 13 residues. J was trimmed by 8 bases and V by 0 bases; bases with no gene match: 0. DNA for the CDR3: TGTGCCAGCAGTGACTCGACAGGGGGCGGCTACACCTTC. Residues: CASSDSTGGGYTF.

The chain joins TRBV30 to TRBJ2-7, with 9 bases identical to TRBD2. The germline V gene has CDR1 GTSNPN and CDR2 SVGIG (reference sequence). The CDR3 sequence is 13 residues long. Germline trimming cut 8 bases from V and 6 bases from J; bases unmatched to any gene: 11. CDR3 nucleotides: TGTGCCGGATCGTTAGCGGGAGCTCTCGAGCAGTACTTC. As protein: CAGSLAGALEQYF.

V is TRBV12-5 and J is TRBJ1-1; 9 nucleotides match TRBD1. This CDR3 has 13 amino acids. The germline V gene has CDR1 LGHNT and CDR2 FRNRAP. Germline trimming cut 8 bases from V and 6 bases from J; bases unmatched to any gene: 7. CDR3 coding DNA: TGTGCTAGTCGCTCGGGACAGGGTTCTGAAGCTTTCTTT. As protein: CASRSGQGSEAFF.

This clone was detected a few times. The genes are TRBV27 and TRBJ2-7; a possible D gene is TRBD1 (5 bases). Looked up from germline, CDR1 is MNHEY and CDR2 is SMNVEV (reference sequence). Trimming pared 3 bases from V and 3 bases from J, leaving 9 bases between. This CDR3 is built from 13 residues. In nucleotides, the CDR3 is TGTGCCAGCAGTTTTCGACAGAGCTACGAGCAGTACTTC. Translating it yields CASSFRQSYEQYF.

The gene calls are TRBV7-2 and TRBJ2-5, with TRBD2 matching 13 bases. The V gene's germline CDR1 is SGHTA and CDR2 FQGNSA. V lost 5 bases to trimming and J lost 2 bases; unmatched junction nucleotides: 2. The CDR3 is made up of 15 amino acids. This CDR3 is CASSTLAGGQETQYF. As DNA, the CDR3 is TGTGCCAGCAGCACACTAGCGGGGGGGCAAGAGACCCAGTACTTC.

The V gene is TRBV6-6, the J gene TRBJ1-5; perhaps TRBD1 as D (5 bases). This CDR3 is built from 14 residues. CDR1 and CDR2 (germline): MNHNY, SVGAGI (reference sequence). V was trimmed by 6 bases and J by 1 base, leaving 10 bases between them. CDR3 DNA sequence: TGTGCCAGCAGCCTCGACAGAAGCAATCAGCCCCAGCATTTT. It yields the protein CASSLDRSNQPQHF.

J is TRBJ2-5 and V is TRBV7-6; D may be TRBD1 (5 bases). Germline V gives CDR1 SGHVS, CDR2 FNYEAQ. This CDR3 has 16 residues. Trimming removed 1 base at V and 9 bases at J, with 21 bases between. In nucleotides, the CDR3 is TGTGCCAGCAGCTTAGGAGCGTTTGGGGCTCATCCGGCCCAGTACTTC. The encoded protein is CASSLGAFGAHPAQYF.

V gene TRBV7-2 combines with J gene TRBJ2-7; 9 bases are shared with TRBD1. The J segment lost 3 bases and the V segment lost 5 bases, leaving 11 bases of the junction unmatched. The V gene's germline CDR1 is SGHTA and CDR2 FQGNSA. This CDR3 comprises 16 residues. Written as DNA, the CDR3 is TGTGCCAGCAGCACGGGACAGGGACCCACCCTCTACGAGCAGTACTTC. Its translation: CASSTGQGPTLYEQYF.

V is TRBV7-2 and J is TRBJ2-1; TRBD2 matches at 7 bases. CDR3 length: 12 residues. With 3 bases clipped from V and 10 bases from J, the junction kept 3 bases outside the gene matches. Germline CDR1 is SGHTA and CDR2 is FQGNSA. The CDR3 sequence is CASSFRLAEQFF. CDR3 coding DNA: TGTGCCAGCAGCTTTAGACTAGCCGAGCAGTTCTTC.

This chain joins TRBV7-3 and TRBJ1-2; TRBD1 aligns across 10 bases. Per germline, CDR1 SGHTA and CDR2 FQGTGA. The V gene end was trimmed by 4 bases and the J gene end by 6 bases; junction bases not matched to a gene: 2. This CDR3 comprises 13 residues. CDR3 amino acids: CASSSGTGDGYTF. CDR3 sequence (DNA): TGTGCCAGCAGCTCCGGGACAGGGGATGGCTACACCTTC. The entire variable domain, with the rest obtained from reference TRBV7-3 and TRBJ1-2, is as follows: GAGVSQTPSNKVTEKGKYVELRCDPISGHTALYWYRQSLGQGPEFLIYFQGTGAADDSGLPNDRFFAVRPEGSVSTLKIQRTERGDSAVYLCASSSGTGDGYTFGSGTRLTVV.

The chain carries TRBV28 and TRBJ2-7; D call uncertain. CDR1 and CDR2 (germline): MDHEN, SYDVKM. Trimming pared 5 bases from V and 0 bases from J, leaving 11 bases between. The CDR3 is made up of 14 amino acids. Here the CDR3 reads CASSKTDSSYEQYF. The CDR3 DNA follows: TGTGCCAGCAGTAAAACTGATAGCTCCTACGAGCAGTACTTC.